This is a list of T cell receptor beta chains from one sample in a study of technical replicates of blood from a few donors. Profiling relied on immunoSEQ multiplex PCR, and the TCRdb table lists in-frame clones only, not all of them. The data contain around 76,000 clones, around 97% of them singletons. The sample was T cells isolated from PBMCs. These receptors originate from a human donor in good health. Each CDR3 is given without its conserved first and last residue. A D gene is named only where the DNA matches it firmly. Only part of the rows carry a size: once, few, many, or a class if the clone is expanded.

CDR3: ASSLLTGTQY; size: .; D: .; J: TRBJ2-3; V: TRBV27
CDR3: ASSYRTGATEAF; size: .; D: TRBD1; J: TRBJ1-1; V: TRBV6-5
CDR3: ASSQGVRKNIQY; size: once; D: TRBD1; J: TRBJ2-4; V: TRBV5-1
CDR3: ASSSAERRDTQY; size: .; D: .; J: TRBJ2-3; V: TRBV11-3
CDR3: ATSRDLSGEQY; size: .; D: .; J: TRBJ2-7; V: TRBV15
CDR3: SVERGRANNEQF; size: .; D: .; J: TRBJ2-1; V: TRBV29-1
CDR3: ASSRQGTTDTQY; size: .; D: TRBD1; J: TRBJ2-3; V: TRBV27
CDR3: ASRPGLGVTGELF; size: .; D: TRBD2; J: TRBJ2-2; V: TRBV25-1
CDR3: ASSQTGGAAGELF; size: .; D: TRBD1; J: TRBJ2-2; V: TRBV5-1
CDR3: AWSGSPRTEAF; size: once; D: .; J: TRBJ1-1; V: TRBV30
CDR3: ASSLPGLATDTQY; size: .; D: TRBD2; J: TRBJ2-3; V: TRBV7-8
CDR3: ASKGGGETQY; size: .; D: .; J: TRBJ2-5; V: TRBV2
CDR3: ASGERLALSTDTQY; size: .; D: TRBD2; J: TRBJ2-3; V: TRBV5-1
CDR3: ASSITSGSFYEQY; size: .; D: TRBD2; J: TRBJ2-7; V: TRBV11-2
CDR3: ASSFKAGGLLNEQY; size: .; D: TRBD2; J: TRBJ2-7; V: TRBV5-6
CDR3: ASSFRGWTSPLH; size: .; D: .; J: TRBJ1-6; V: TRBV6-5
CDR3: ASSSGQGQSSYNSPLH; size: .; D: TRBD1; J: TRBJ1-6; V: TRBV5-1
CDR3: ASSSGTGVYEQY; size: .; D: TRBD1; J: TRBJ2-7; V: TRBV6-1
CDR3: ASSWDSGNTIY; size: .; D: TRBD1; J: TRBJ1-3; V: TRBV7-2
CDR3: ASSGQGSYNEQF; size: .; D: TRBD1; J: TRBJ2-1; V: TRBV6-6
CDR3: ASSLAGGGGQETQY; size: .; D: .; J: TRBJ2-5; V: TRBV5-1
CDR3: ASSSTGVSTDTQY; size: .; D: TRBD1; J: TRBJ2-3; V: TRBV2
CDR3: ASSTVNEKLF; size: .; D: .; J: TRBJ1-4; V: TRBV19
CDR3: ASSPRGAGLTDTQY; size: .; D: .; J: TRBJ2-3; V: TRBV7-3
CDR3: ASSDRTGGYGYT; size: once; D: TRBD1; J: TRBJ1-2; V: TRBV5-1
CDR3: ASSYGASSSYEQY; size: .; D: .; J: TRBJ2-7; V: TRBV6-5
CDR3: ASSPHLGLAGVSTDTDTQY; size: once; D: TRBD2; J: TRBJ2-3; V: TRBV14
CDR3: ASSLVTPGDQETQY; size: .; D: .; J: TRBJ2-5; V: TRBV5-6
CDR3: ASSQDGFGTGELF; size: once; D: .; J: TRBJ2-2; V: TRBV4-1
CDR3: ALRGSHSNNEQF; size: .; D: .; J: TRBJ2-1; V: TRBV23-1
CDR3: ASSLDLESRQF; size: .; D: .; J: TRBJ2-1; V: TRBV5-4
CDR3: ASTERNTGELF; size: .; D: .; J: TRBJ2-2; V: TRBV9
CDR3: ASGLDQQGRETQY; size: .; D: .; J: TRBJ2-5; V: TRBV12-5
CDR3: ASSSGGGLAGHEQY; size: .; D: .; J: TRBJ2-7; V: TRBV11-2
CDR3: ASSKAGTSGGETQY; size: .; D: .; J: TRBJ2-5; V: TRBV21-1
CDR3: ASSLTSDRIVRTQY; size: .; D: .; J: TRBJ2-5; V: TRBV5-1
CDR3: ASSLEGYEQY; size: .; D: .; J: TRBJ2-7; V: TRBV5-1
CDR3: ASSLLSGGGYT; size: .; D: TRBD1; J: TRBJ1-2; V: TRBV5-6
CDR3: ASNFLAGDAGTDTQY; size: .; D: TRBD2; J: TRBJ2-3; V: TRBV27
CDR3: ASSQQGLVATEAF; size: .; D: .; J: TRBJ1-1; V: TRBV6-5
CDR3: AISRGQGQNT; size: .; D: TRBD1; J: TRBJ1-2; V: TRBV10-3